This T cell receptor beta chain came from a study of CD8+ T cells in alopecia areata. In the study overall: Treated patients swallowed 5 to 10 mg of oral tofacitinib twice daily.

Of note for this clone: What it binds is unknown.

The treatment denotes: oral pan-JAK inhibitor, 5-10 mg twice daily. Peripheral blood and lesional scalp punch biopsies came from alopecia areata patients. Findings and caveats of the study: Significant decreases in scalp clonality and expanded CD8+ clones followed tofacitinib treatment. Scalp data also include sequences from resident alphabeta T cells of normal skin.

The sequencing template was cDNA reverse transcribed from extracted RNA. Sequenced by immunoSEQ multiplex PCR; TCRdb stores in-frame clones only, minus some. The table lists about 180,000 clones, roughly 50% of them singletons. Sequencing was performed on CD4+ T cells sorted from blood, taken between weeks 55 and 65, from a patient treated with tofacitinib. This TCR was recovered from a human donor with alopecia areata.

The CDR3: CASSIRGGTDTQYF. The CDR3 nucleotides read TGTGCCAGCAGCATCCGGGGGGGCACAGATACGCAGTATTTT. The chain combines TRBV5-4 with TRBJ2-3, with 7 bases aligning to TRBD2. The CDR3 loop spans 14 amino acids. Germline loops: CDR1 SGHNT, CDR2 YYREEE (reference sequence). Trimming cost V 4 bases and J 1 base; bases outside gene matches: 3.